Reported below is one T cell receptor (beta chain). The antigen remains undetermined. Here immunoSEQ multiplex PCR was the method, and the copy in TCRdb shows in-frame clones only, minus some. The sample carries fewer than 70,000 clones, about four fifths recorded once. These data originate in a study of a mutant IDH1 vaccine in newly diagnosed glioma. Study summary: Of treated patients, approximately 62% were men and about 38% women, averaging around 44 years. Before enrollment, the patients had been treated with radiotherapy alone, temozolomide alone, or both together. Most of them had received both.

Time point: week 47, end of study. One vaccine dose held 300 ug of mutant IDH1 20-mer peptide and came with topical imiquimod. The germline V gene has CDR1 SGDLS and CDR2 YYNGEE. The CDR3 loop spans 15 amino acids. V was cut by 3 bases and J by 3 bases, with 15 bases left in between. The chain is built from TRBV9 and TRBJ1-1; possibly TRBD1 for D (5 bases). The sequenced sample was PBMCs, obtained from a glioma patient whose treatment included an IDH1 peptide vaccine. The sequence derives from a man aged 25 to 40 with glioma. The CDR3 here is CASSGGIRVYTEAFF. The CDR3 bases are TGTGCCAGCAGCGGAGGGATCAGGGTTTACACTGAAGCTTTCTTT.